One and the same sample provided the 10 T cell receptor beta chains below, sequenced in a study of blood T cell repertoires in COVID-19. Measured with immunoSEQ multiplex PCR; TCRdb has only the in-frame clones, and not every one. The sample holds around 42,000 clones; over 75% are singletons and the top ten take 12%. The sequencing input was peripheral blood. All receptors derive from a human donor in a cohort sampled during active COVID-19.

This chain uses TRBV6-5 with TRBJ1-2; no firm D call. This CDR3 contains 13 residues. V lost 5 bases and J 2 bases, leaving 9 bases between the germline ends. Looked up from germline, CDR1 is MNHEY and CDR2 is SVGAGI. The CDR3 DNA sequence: TGTGCCAGCAGTAAGGAGACCAACTATGGCTACACCTTC. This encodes CASSKETNYGYTF.

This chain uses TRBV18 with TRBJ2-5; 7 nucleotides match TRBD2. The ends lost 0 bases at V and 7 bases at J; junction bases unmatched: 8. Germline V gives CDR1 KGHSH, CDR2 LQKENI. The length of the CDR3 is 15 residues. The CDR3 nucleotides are TGTGCCAGCTCACCACCTCCCGGACTAGAGGGGACCCAGTACTTC. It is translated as CASSPPPGLEGTQYF.

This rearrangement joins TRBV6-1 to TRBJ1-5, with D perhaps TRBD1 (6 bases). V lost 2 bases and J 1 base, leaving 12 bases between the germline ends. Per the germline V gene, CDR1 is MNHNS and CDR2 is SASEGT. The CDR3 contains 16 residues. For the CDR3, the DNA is TGTGCCAGCAGTGAATTGCGGGGGCTAAGCAATCAGCCCCAGCATTTT. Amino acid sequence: CASSELRGLSNQPQHF.

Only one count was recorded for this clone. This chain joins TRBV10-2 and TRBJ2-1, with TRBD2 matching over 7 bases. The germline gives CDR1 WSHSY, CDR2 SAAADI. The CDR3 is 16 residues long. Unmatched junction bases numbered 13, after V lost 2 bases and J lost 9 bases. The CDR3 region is CASSEGTLSGGGEQFF. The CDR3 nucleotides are TGCGCCAGCAGTGAGGGTACCCTCTCGGGAGGAGGTGAGCAGTTCTTC.

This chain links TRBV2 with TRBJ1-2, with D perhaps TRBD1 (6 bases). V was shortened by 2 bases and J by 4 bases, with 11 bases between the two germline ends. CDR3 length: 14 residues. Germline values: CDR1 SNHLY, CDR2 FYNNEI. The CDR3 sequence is CASSEMVRGYGYTF. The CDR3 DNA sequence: TGTGCCAGCAGTGAAATGGTCAGGGGCTATGGCTACACCTTC.

The CDR3 region has the DNA TGCGCCAGCAGCTTGGCCGCGGGGAGCTCCTACGAGCAGTACTTC. It is translated as CASSLAAGSSYEQYF. V gene TRBV5-1 combines with J gene TRBJ2-7, with D tentatively TRBD2 (6 bases). Trimming took 0 bases from V and 0 from J, leaving 10 bases between them. CDR1 is SGHRS and CDR2 is YFSETQ in the germline V gene. CDR3 size: 15 residues.

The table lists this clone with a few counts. CDR3 loop: CASSQGGDTQYF. CDR3 DNA sequence: TGTGCCAGCAGCCAGGGGGGCGATACGCAGTATTTT. V usage is TRBV7-9 and J usage is TRBJ2-3; D is possibly TRBD1 (7 bases). V lost 5 bases, J lost 6 bases, and 9 bases lay in between. Germline V gene sequence: CDR1 SEHNR, CDR2 FQNEAQ (reference sequence). This CDR3 is 12 amino acids long. Drawing the rest from reference TRBV7-9 and TRBJ2-3, the complete variable domain is DTGVSQNPRHKITKRGQNVTFRCDPISEHNRLYWYRQTLGQGPEFLTYFQNEAQLEKSRLLSDRFSAERPKGSFSTLEIQRTEQGDSAMYLCASSQGGDTQYFGPGTRLTVL.

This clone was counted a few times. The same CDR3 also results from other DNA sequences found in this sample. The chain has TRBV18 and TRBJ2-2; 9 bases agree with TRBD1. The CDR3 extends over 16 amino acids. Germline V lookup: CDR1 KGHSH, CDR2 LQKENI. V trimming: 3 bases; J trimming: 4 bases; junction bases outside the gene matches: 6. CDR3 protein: CASSPTTGGSTGELFF. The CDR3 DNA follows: TGTGCCAGCTCACCGACCACAGGGGGCAGCACCGGGGAGCTGTTTTTT.

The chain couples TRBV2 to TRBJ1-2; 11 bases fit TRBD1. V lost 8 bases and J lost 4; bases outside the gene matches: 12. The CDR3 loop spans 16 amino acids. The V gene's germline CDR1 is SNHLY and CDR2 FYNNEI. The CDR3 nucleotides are TGTGCCAGCGTCCGGGACAGGGGGAATATGGTCTATGGCTACACCTTC. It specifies CASVRDRGNMVYGYTF.

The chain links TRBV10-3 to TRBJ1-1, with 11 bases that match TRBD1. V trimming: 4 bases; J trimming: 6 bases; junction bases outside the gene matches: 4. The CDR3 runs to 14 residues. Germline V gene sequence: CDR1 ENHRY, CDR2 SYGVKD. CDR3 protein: CAISVGDRGAEAFF. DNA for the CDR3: TGTGCCATCAGTGTCGGGGACAGGGGGGCTGAAGCTTTCTTT.